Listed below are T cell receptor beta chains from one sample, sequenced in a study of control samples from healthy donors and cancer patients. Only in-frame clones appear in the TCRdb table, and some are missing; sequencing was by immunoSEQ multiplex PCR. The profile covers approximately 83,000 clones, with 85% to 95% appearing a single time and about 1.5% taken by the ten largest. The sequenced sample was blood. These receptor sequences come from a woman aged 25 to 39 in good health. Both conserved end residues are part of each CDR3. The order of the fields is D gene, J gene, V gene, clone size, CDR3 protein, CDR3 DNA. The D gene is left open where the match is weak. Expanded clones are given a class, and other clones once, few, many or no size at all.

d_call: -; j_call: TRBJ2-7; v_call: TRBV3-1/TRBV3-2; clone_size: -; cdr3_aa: CASSPGGRSYEQYF; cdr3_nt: TGTGCCAGCAGCCCTGGAGGGAGATCCTACGAGCAGTACTTC
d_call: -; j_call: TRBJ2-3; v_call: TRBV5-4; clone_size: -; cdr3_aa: CASSLRGPTGYTQYF; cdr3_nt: TGTGCCAGCAGCTTGAGGGGTCCCACCGGATATACGCAGTATTTT
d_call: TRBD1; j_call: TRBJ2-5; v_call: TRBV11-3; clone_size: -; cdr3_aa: CASSFGQGKETQYF; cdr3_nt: TGTGCCAGCAGCTTCGGACAGGGTAAAGAGACCCAGTACTTC
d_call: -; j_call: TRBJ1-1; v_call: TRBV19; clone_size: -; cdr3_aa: CASSIVGNGNTEAFF; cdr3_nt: TGTGCCAGTAGTATAGTTGGGAACGGGAACACTGAAGCTTTCTTT
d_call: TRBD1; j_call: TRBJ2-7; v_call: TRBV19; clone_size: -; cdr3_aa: CASSITKRTGTEQYF; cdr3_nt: TGTGCCAGTAGTATAACCAAGAGGACAGGGACCGAGCAGTACTTC
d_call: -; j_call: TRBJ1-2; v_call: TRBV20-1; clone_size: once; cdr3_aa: CSGGSAYGYTF; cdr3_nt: TGCAGTGGGGGTAGCGCCTATGGCTACACCTTC
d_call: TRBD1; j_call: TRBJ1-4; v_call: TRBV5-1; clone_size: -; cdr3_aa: CASSSGQAGNEKLFF; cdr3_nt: TGCGCCAGCAGCTCTGGACAGGCCGGTAATGAAAAACTGTTTTTT
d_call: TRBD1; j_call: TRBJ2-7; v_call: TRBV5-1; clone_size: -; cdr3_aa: CASSLNPTGVDEQYF; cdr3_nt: TGCGCCAGCAGCCTAAACCCGACAGGGGTAGACGAGCAGTACTTC
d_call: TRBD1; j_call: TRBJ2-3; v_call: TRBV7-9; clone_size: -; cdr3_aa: CASSLEQGALDTQYF; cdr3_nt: TGTGCCAGCAGCTTAGAACAGGGGGCCTTAGATACGCAGTATTTT
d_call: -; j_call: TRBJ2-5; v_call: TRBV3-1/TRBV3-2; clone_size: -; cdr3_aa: CASSHARDTLETQYF; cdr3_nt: TGTGCCAGCAGCCACGCCCGGGACACCCTAGAGACCCAGTACTTC
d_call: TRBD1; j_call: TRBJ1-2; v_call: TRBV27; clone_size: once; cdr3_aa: CASSSQGAYGYTF; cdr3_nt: TGTGCCAGCAGTTCTCAGGGGGCCTATGGCTACACCTTC
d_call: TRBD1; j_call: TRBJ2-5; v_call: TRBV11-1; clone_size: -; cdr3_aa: CASSNPTGEETQYF; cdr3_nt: TGTGCCAGCAGCAACCCCACAGGGGAAGAGACCCAGTACTTC
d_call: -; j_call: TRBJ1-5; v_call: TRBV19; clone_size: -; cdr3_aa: CASSTLGTSNQPQHF; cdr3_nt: TGTGCCAGTAGCACTCTGGGGACGAGCAATCAGCCCCAGCATTTT
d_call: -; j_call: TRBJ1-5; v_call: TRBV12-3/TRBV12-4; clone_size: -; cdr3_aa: CASSNQVDQPQHF; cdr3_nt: TGTGCCAGCAGCAATCAGGTGGATCAGCCCCAGCATTTT
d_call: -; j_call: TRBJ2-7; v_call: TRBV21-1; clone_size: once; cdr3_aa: CASSKEDTSYEQYF; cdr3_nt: TGTGCCAGCAGCAAAGAGGACACCTCCTACGAGCAGTACTTC
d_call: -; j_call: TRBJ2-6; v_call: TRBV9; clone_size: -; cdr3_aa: CASSERNSGANVLTF; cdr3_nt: TGTGCCAGCAGCGAGCGGAATTCTGGGGCCAACGTCCTGACTTTC
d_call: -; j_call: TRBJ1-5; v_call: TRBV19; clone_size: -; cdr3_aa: CASSIVGGSDSNQPQHF; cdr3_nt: TGTGCCAGTAGTATAGTAGGGGGGTCCGATAGCAATCAGCCCCAGCATTTT
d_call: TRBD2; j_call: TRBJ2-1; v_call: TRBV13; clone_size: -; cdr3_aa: CASRGLAGDRSYNEQFF; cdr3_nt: TGTGCCAGCAGGGGACTAGCGGGAGATAGGTCCTACAATGAGCAGTTCTTC
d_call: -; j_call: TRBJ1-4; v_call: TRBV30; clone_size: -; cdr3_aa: CAWSVLGNLGEKLFF; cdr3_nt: TGTGCCTGGAGTGTACTAGGAAACTTGGGCGAAAAACTGTTTTTT
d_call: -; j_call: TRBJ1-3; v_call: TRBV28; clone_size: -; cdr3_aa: CASSSLVTSGNTIYF; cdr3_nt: TGTGCCAGCAGTTCTTTAGTTACCTCTGGAAACACCATATATTTT
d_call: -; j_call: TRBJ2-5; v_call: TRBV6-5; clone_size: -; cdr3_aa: CASSTVGEGETQYF; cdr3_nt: TGTGCCAGCAGCACCGTAGGGGAAGGAGAGACCCAGTACTTC
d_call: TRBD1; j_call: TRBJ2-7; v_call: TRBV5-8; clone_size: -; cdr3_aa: CASSLDRGVIYEQYF; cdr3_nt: TGTGCCAGCAGCTTGGACAGGGGTGTGATCTACGAGCAGTACTTC
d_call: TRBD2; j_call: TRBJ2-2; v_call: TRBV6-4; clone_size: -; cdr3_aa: CASSDSRLAGATGELFF; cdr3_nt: TGTGCCAGCAGTGACTCGAGACTAGCGGGGGCGACCGGGGAGCTGTTTTTT
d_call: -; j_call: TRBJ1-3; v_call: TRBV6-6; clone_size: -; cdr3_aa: CASSTGRSFSGNTIYF; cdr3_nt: TGTGCCAGCAGTACGGGACGGTCCTTCTCTGGAAACACCATATATTTT
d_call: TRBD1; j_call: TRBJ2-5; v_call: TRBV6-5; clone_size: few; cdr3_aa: CASSPGQGAGTQYF; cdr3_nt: TGTGCCAGCAGTCCAGGACAGGGGGCCGGGACCCAGTACTTC
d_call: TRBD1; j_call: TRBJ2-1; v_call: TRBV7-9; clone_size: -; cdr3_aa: CASSSTDDRVRYNEQFF; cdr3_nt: TGTGCCAGCAGCTCCACCGACGACAGGGTTAGATACAATGAGCAGTTCTTC
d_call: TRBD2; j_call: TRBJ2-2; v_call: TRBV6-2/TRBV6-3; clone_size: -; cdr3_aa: CASSRYLAGGTGELFF; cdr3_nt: TGTGCCAGCAGCCGATATTTAGCGGGTGGCACCGGGGAGCTGTTTTTT
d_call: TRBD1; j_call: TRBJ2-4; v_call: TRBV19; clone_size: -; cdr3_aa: CASSANRGRVEDIQYF; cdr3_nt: TGTGCCAGTAGTGCCAACAGGGGGCGCGTTGAGGACATTCAGTACTTC
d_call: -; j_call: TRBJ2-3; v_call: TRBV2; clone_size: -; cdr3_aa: CASRLSDTQYF; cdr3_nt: TGTGCCAGCAGATTGTCAGATACGCAGTATTTT
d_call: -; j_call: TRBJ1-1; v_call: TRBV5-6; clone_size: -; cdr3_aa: CASSPGGWSENTEAFF; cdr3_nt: TGTGCCAGCAGTCCGGGCGGTTGGTCAGAGAACACTGAAGCTTTCTTT
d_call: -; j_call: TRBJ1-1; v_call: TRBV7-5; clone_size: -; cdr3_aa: CARSRGGGTEAFF; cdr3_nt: TGTGCCAGAAGTAGAGGGGGTGGCACTGAAGCTTTCTTT
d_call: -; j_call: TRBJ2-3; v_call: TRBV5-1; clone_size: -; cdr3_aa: CASSLPGVTDTQYF; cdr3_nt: TGCGCCAGCAGCTTGCCAGGGGTCACAGATACGCAGTATTTT
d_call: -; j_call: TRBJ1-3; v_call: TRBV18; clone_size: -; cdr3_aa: CASSPPITPSSGNTIYF; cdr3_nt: TGTGCCAGCTCACCACCGATCACTCCGAGCTCTGGAAACACCATATATTTT
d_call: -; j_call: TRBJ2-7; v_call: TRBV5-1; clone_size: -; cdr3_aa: CASSLMGDSYEQYF; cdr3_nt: TGCGCCAGCAGCTTGATGGGGGATTCCTACGAGCAGTACTTC
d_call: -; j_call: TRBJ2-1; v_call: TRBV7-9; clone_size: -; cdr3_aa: CASSLAPRKFF; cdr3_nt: TGTGCCAGCAGCTTAGCGCCCCGCAAGTTCTTC
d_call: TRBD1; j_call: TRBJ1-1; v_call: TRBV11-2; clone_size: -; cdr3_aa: CASSLAGGVGTEAFF; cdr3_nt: TGTGCCAGCAGCTTAGCAGGGGGCGTCGGCACTGAAGCTTTCTTT
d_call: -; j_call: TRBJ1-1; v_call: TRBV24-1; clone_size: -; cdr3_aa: CATSDSLNTEAFF; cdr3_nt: TGTGCCACCAGTGACAGTCTGAACACTGAAGCTTTCTTT
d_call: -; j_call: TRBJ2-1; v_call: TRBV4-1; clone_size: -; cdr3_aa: CASSQRGLDTFNEQFF; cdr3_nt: TGCGCCAGCAGCCAGAGAGGACTCGACACATTCAATGAGCAGTTCTTC
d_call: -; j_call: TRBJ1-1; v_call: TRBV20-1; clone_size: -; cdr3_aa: CSASSWAANTEAFF; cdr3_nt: TGCAGTGCTAGTAGTTGGGCGGCGAACACTGAAGCTTTCTTT
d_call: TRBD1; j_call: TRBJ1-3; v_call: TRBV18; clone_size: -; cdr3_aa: CASSPVLTGGLSGNTIYF; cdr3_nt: TGTGCCAGCTCACCGGTATTAACAGGGGGTTTGTCCGGAAACACCATATATTTT
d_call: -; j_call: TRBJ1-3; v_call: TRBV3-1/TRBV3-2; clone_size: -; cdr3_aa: CASSRSGTRGSFSGNTIYF; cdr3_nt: TGTGCCAGCAGCCGTTCCGGGACAAGGGGTTCTTTCTCTGGAAACACCATATATTTT
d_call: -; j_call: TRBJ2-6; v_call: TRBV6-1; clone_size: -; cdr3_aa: CASSENASGANVLTF; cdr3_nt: TGTGCCAGCAGTGAAAATGCGTCTGGGGCCAACGTCCTGACTTTC
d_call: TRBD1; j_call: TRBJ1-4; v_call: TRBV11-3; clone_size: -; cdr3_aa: CASSLDREGADEKLFF; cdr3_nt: TGTGCCAGCAGCTTAGATAGGGAGGGGGCTGATGAAAAACTGTTTTTT
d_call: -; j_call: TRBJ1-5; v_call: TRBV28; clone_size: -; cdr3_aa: CASSLKGRQHSNQPQHF; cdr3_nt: TGTGCCAGCAGTCTCAAAGGGCGACAGCATAGCAATCAGCCCCAGCATTTT
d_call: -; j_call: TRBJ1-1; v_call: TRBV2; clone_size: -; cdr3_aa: CASSVFREAEAFF; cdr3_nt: TGTGCCAGCAGTGTTTTCAGGGAGGCTGAAGCTTTCTTT
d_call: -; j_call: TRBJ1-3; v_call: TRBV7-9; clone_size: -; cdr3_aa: CASSLAYGSFNTIYF; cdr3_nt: TGTGCCAGCAGCTTAGCGTACGGGTCTTTCAACACCATATATTTT
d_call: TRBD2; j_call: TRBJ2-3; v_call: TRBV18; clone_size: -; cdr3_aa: CASVGLALSTDTQYF; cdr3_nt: TGTGCCAGCGTCGGACTAGCCCTTAGCACAGATACGCAGTATTTT